This TCR beta chain was obtained from a study of shared clonotypes between healthy human individuals. Study-wide findings and caveats: Across subsets, estimated richness was generally greater for naive than for memory populations.

A word on this clone: Its antigen is unidentified.

Splitting of each subset's genomic DNA was done evenly across several immunoSEQ plates. In the sorted-subset replicate PCRs, around 0.2 ug DNA, tens of thousands of T cell genomes, was used. Only in-frame clones appear in the TCRdb table, and some are missing; sequencing was by immunoSEQ multiplex PCR. The table lists about 680,000 clones, more than 70% of them singletons. This clonotype originated in a woman aged 25 to 45 in good health. The sample consisted of memory CD4+ T cells sorted from blood. The sample's subset: CD45RA-negative fraction.

CDR3 region: CASSLADQETQYF. CDR3 nucleotide sequence: TGTGCCAGCAGCTTAGCGGATCAAGAGACCCAGTACTTC. The chain has TRBV7-2 and TRBJ2-5; no reliable D call. The V and J ends lost 0 bases and 2 bases respectively, with 4 bases between them. The CDR3 loop spans 13 amino acids. The germline V gene has CDR1 SGHTA and CDR2 FQGNSA.